This T cell receptor beta chain was captured by sequencing in a study of shared clonotypes between healthy human individuals. With regard to this clone: Its target is unknown.

Only in-frame clones appear in the TCRdb table, and some are missing; sequencing was by immunoSEQ multiplex PCR. The sample carries approximately 840,000 clones, approximately 96% recorded once. Trimming removed 3 bases at V and 4 bases at J, with 9 bases between. This CDR3 has 12 residues. CDR1 is SQVTM, CDR2 ANQGSEA, per germline. Study-level points and caveats: Since donors were few, the genetic and exposure-history diversity represented was limited.

Positive CCR7 selection of CD45RO-negative cells yielded the naive CD8 cells, and terminally differentiated effector memory CD45RA+ cells were excluded. The chain has TRBV29-1 and TRBJ1-2, with D possibly matching TRBD1 (5 bases). The receptor comes from a man aged 25-45 years in good health. The sequenced material came from naive CD8+ T cells sorted from blood. The CDR3 bases are TGCAGCGTTGAGGGCAGGGCCTATGGCTACACCTTC. Translation: CSVEGRAYGYTF.